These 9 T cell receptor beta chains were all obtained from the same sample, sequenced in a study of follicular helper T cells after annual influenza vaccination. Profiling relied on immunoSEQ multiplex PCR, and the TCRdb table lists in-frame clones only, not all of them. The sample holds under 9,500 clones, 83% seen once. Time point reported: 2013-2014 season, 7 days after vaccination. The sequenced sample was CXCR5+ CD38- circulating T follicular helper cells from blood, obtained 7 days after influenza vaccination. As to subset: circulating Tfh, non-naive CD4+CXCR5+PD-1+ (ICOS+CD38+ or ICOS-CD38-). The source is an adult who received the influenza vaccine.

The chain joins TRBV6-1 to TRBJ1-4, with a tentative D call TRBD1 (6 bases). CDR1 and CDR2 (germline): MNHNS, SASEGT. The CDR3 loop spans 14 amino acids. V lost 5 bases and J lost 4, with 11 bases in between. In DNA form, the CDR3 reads TGTGCCAGCAGTCGGACAGCGAATAATGAAAAACTGTTTTTT. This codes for CASSRTANNEKLFF.

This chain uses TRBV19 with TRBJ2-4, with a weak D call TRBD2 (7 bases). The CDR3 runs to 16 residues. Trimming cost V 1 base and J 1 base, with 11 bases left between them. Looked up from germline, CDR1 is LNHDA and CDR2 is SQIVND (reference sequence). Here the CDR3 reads CASSIGGGGAKNIQYF. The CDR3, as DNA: TGTGCCAGTAGTATAGGGGGAGGGGGTGCCAAAAACATTCAGTACTTC.

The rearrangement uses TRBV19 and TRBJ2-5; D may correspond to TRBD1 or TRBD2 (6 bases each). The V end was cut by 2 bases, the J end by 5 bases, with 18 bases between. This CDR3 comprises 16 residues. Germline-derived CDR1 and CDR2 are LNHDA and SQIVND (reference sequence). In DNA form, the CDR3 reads TGTGCCAGTAGTATAAATCCGGAGGGGGGATACGAGACCCAGTACTTC. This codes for CASSINPEGGYETQYF. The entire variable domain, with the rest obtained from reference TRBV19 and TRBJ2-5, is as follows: DGGITQSPKYLFRKEGQNVTLSCEQNLNHDAMYWYRQDPGQGLRLIYYSQIVNDFQKGDIAEGYSVSREKKESFPLTVTSAQKNPTAFYLCASSINPEGGYETQYFGPGTRLLVL.

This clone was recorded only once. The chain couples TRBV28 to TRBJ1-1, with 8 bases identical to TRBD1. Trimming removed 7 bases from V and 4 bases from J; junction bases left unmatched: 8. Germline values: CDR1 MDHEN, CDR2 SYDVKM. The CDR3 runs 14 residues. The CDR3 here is CASTSSTGGTEAFF. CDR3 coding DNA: TGTGCCAGCACTTCCTCTACAGGGGGCACTGAAGCTTTCTTT.

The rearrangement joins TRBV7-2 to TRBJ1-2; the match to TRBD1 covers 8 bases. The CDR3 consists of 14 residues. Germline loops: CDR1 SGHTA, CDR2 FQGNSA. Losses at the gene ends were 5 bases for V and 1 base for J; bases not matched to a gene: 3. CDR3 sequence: CASSPDRGNYGYTF. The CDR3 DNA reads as TGTGCCAGCAGCCCCGACAGGGGTAACTATGGCTACACCTTC.

This CDR3 reads CASSSRSALDTQYF. Here the CDR3 DNA reads TGTGCCAGCAGCTCAAGGTCTGCTCTAGATACGCAGTATTTT. The rearrangement joins TRBV7-3 to TRBJ2-3; D remains ambiguous. The ends were cut back, 4 bases at V and 5 bases at J, with 13 bases in the middle. CDR1 is SGHTA and CDR2 is FQGTGA in the germline V gene. The CDR3 loop spans 14 amino acids.

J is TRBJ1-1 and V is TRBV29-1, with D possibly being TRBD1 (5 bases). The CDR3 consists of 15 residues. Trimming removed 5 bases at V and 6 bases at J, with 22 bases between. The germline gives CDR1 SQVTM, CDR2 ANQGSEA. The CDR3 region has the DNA TGCAGCGTTTCCCGAGGCCTCGGGGCCCAATCTGAAGCTTTCTTT. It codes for CSVSRGLGAQSEAFF.

CDR3 in amino acids: CASRQREVQPQHF. In DNA form, the CDR3 reads TGTGCCAGTAGGCAGCGAGAGGTTCAGCCCCAGCATTTT. The rearrangement joins TRBV19 to TRBJ1-5; D remains ambiguous. The CDR3 sequence is 13 residues long. Germline values: CDR1 LNHDA, CDR2 SQIVND (reference sequence). V was clipped by 6 bases and J by 6 bases, with 12 bases between them.

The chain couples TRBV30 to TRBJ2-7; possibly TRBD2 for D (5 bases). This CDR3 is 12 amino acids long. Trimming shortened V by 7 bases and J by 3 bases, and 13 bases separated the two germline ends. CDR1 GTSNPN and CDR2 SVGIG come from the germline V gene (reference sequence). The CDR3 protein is CALDGVLYEQYF. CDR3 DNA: TGTGCCTTGGACGGGGTCCTCTACGAGCAGTACTTC.